A selection of T cell receptor beta chains follows, all from one sample in a study of T cells in localized non-small cell lung cancer. Clones were sequenced by immunoSEQ multiplex PCR, and TCRdb holds only the in-frame ones, with some missing. The sample consists of approximately 60,000 clones, roughly 90% of them appearing once. The input for sequencing was peripheral blood, taken before any cancer treatment. Receptors were obtained from a woman between 40 and 69 years old with stage I lung adenocarcinoma. Each CDR3 is given with its conserved first and last residue. Each record gives: J gene, D gene, clone size, V gene, CDR3 DNA, CDR3 protein. A D gene is named only where the DNA matches it firmly. Clone size is shown for a subset of rows, as once, few, many or a class of expanded clone.

J gene: TRBJ1-1; D gene: TRBD1; clone size: .; V gene: TRBV6-4; CDR3 DNA: TGTGCCAGCAGGGAGGCAGGGGGGAAGAACACTGAAGCTTTCTTT; CDR3 protein: CASREAGGKNTEAFF
J gene: TRBJ1-6; D gene: .; clone size: .; V gene: TRBV5-6; CDR3 DNA: TGTGCCAGCAGCTTGCCGGGCCTGGGGAATTCACCCCTCCACTTT; CDR3 protein: CASSLPGLGNSPLHF
J gene: TRBJ1-2; D gene: .; clone size: .; V gene: TRBV6-5; CDR3 DNA: TGTGCCAGCAGACAGGGTGGCTACGACTATGGCTACACCTTC; CDR3 protein: CASRQGGYDYGYTF
J gene: TRBJ2-5; D gene: .; clone size: .; V gene: TRBV19; CDR3 DNA: TGTGCCAGTAGTAGCGCGGCCCAAGAGACCCAGTACTTC; CDR3 protein: CASSSAAQETQYF
J gene: TRBJ2-5; D gene: .; clone size: .; V gene: TRBV6-5; CDR3 DNA: TGTGCCAGCAGCCCGGCCGGGGGATGGGAGACCCAGTACTTC; CDR3 protein: CASSPAGGWETQYF
J gene: TRBJ2-1; D gene: TRBD2; clone size: .; V gene: TRBV18; CDR3 DNA: TGTGCCAGCTCACCAGGACTAGCTCTTAGCTCCTACAATGAGCAGTTCTTC; CDR3 protein: CASSPGLALSSYNEQFF
J gene: TRBJ2-7; D gene: TRBD1; clone size: once; V gene: TRBV5-1; CDR3 DNA: TGCGCCAGCAGCTTGGGACAGGGTCCATACGAGCAGTACTTC; CDR3 protein: CASSLGQGPYEQYF
J gene: TRBJ2-7; D gene: .; clone size: .; V gene: TRBV4-2; CDR3 DNA: TGTGCCAGCAGCCAACAGGATTACTCCTACGAGCAGTACTTC; CDR3 protein: CASSQQDYSYEQYF
J gene: TRBJ1-1; D gene: .; clone size: .; V gene: TRBV6-5; CDR3 DNA: TGTGCCAGCAGTATGTGGCTGAACACTGAAGCTTTCTTT; CDR3 protein: CASSMWLNTEAFF
J gene: TRBJ2-7; D gene: TRBD2; clone size: once; V gene: TRBV5-1; CDR3 DNA: TGCGCCAGCAGTTCGGTGGCTAGCGGGACGAACGAGCAGTACTTC; CDR3 protein: CASSSVASGTNEQYF
J gene: TRBJ2-2; D gene: .; clone size: .; V gene: TRBV6-5; CDR3 DNA: TGTGCCAGCAGTTACTCGTTGCAGGGGAACACCGGGGAGCTGTTTTTT; CDR3 protein: CASSYSLQGNTGELFF
J gene: TRBJ2-5; D gene: TRBD2; clone size: .; V gene: TRBV5-5; CDR3 DNA: TGTGCCAGCAGCTTCCCTATAGCGGGGCTTCAAGAGACCCAGTACTTC; CDR3 protein: CASSFPIAGLQETQYF
J gene: TRBJ2-7; D gene: .; clone size: .; V gene: TRBV7-9; CDR3 DNA: TGTGCCAGCAGCTTAATCGGGGTGGCCCCTTACGAGCAGTACTTC; CDR3 protein: CASSLIGVAPYEQYF
J gene: TRBJ1-1; D gene: .; clone size: once; V gene: TRBV7-3; CDR3 DNA: TGTGCCAGCAGCTTATGGGCCAGTACTATGAACACTGAAGCTTTCTTT; CDR3 protein: CASSLWASTMNTEAFF
J gene: TRBJ2-4; D gene: .; clone size: .; V gene: TRBV28; CDR3 DNA: TGTGCCAGCAGTTCCCAAAGGGCAAACATTCAGTACTTC; CDR3 protein: CASSSQRANIQYF
J gene: TRBJ1-5; D gene: .; clone size: .; V gene: TRBV18; CDR3 DNA: TGTGCCAGCTCATTAGACGTCAATCAGCCCCAGCATTTT; CDR3 protein: CASSLDVNQPQHF
J gene: TRBJ1-1; D gene: .; clone size: few; V gene: TRBV2; CDR3 DNA: TGTGCCAGCAGTGAACGCGGGAACACTGAAGCTTTCTTT; CDR3 protein: CASSERGNTEAFF
J gene: TRBJ1-4; D gene: TRBD1; clone size: .; V gene: TRBV30; CDR3 DNA: TGTGCCTCCAGCTTAGGACAGGGATTAGAAAAACTGTTTTTT; CDR3 protein: CASSLGQGLEKLFF